These 17 T cell receptor beta chains share one sample of origin, sequenced in a study of cytomegalovirus exposure and HLA in healthy donors. Researchers ran the PCR with 60 Vbeta and 13 Jbeta primers. Here immunoSEQ multiplex PCR was the method, and the copy in TCRdb shows in-frame clones only, minus some. The sample has around 130,000 clones, 80% seen once. Sequenced input: PBMCs. The receptors here all came from a man aged 35-49 years in good health and CMV-seronegative.

V and J are TRBV7-2 and TRBJ2-1, with a weak D call TRBD1 (6 bases). The germline V gene has CDR1 SGHTA and CDR2 FQGNSA. V lost 3 bases to trimming and J lost 0 bases, with 15 bases between them. CDR3 length: 17 amino acids. The CDR3 DNA reads TGTGCCAGCAGCTTGGGGAGACAGGCGAGCTCCTACAATGAGCAGTTCTTC. This gives the protein CASSLGRQASSYNEQFF.

The chain joins TRBV10-3 to TRBJ2-7; weak D call: TRBD1 (6 bases). Trimming left V 3 bases short and J 7 bases short, with 10 bases between. Germline CDR1 and CDR2: ENHRY and SYGVKD. There are 12 residues in the CDR3. This chain's CDR3 is CAISDRQVEQYF. CDR3 nucleotide sequence: TGTGCCATCAGTGACCGACAGGTGGAGCAGTACTTC.

The rearrangement joins TRBV7-9 to TRBJ1-2; D uncertain. The CDR3 covers 14 residues. Per germline, CDR1 SEHNR and CDR2 FQNEAQ (reference sequence). Between the trimmed V and J ends, which lost 2 bases and 4 bases, there was a span of 11 bases. The CDR3 DNA reads TGTGCCAGCAGCTTAATACTGGCGGGCTATGGCTACACCTTC. Encoded protein: CASSLILAGYGYTF.

The chain has TRBV19 and TRBJ2-2, with 9 bases aligning to TRBD2. The CDR3 is made up of 16 amino acids. V shed 1 base, J shed 6 bases, and the junction held 6 bases outside the gene matches. Germline CDR1 and CDR2: LNHDA and SQIVND (reference sequence). The CDR3 DNA sequence: TGTGCCAGTAGTATAGCAGCGGGAGGAGGGTCCGGGGAGCTGTTTTTT. This gives the protein CASSIAAGGGSGELFF.

The chain combines TRBV27 with TRBJ1-5; 9 bases match TRBD1. V lost 5 bases and J lost 1; bases outside the gene matches: 9. CDR1 and CDR2 (germline): MNHEY, SMNVEV (reference sequence). The CDR3 covers 17 residues. The CDR3 DNA follows: TGTGCCAGCAGTCCCGGACAGGGGAGATTCAGCAATCAGCCCCAGCATTTT. Amino acids: CASSPGQGRFSNQPQHF.

CDR3 in amino acids: CASSLPTGASGRDYNEQFF. The CDR3 DNA sequence: TGCGCCAGCAGCCTCCCTACTGGTGCTAGCGGGAGAGACTACAATGAGCAGTTCTTC. The V and J genes are TRBV5-1 and TRBJ2-1; 10 nucleotides agree with TRBD2. This CDR3 is built from 19 residues. Germline trimming cut 4 bases from V and 3 bases from J; bases unmatched to any gene: 16. Germline assignment: CDR1 SGHRS and CDR2 YFSETQ.

This chain uses TRBV19 with TRBJ2-1; D gene unclear. The germline V gene encodes CDR1 LNHDA and CDR2 SQIVND (reference sequence). The CDR3 runs 15 residues. V dropped 4 bases and J dropped 0 bases, with 10 bases sitting between them. In DNA, the CDR3 is TGTGCCAGTAGTAACTCCCGAAGCTCCTACAATGAGCAGTTCTTC. It codes for CASSNSRSSYNEQFF.

This chain connects TRBV23-1 to TRBJ1-5; maybe TRBD1 (6 bases). TRBV23-1 is noted as an ORF with a role that remains uncertain. The CDR3 is 16 amino acids. The germline V and J ends were trimmed by 0 bases and 4 bases, with 13 bases remaining between them. The CDR3 nucleotides are TGCGCCAGCAGTCAATCGAGGCAGGGGTTTAATCAGCCCCAGCATTTT. Protein sequence: CASSQSRQGFNQPQHF.

This clone was recorded once. J is TRBJ2-3 and V is TRBV5-1; TRBD2 might be the D (6 bases). CDR3 length: 16 residues. V gave up 4 bases and J gave up 0 bases, with 15 bases separating them. In germline, CDR1 is SGHRS, CDR2 YFSETQ. CDR3 DNA: TGCGCCAGCAGCCCGGGGACTGGATCTAGCACAGATACGCAGTATTTT. Amino acids: CASSPGTGSSTDTQYF.

The rearrangement joins TRBV6-5 to TRBJ1-1; 8 nucleotides match TRBD1. V trimming: 6 bases; J trimming: 3 bases; junction bases outside the gene matches: 0. The CDR3 contains 12 residues. Germline CDR1 MNHEY, CDR2 SVGAGI. CDR3 in amino acids: CASRTGDTEAFF. The CDR3 DNA follows: TGTGCCAGCAGGACAGGGGACACTGAAGCTTTCTTT.

The rearrangement uses TRBV2 and TRBJ1-5; D ambiguous. The V gene's germline CDR1 is SNHLY and CDR2 FYNNEI. This CDR3 region has 14 residues. The germline V and J ends were trimmed by 6 bases and 4 bases, with 13 bases remaining between them. CDR3 nucleotide sequence: TGTGCCAGCAGGGAGCGGATCCCGAATCAGCCCCAGCATTTT. As protein: CASRERIPNQPQHF.

The rearrangement links TRBV28 to TRBJ1-5, with D perhaps TRBD1 (5 bases). The CDR3 has 17 residues. Germline CDR1 reads MDHEN; CDR2 reads SYDVKM. The ends were cut back, 3 bases at V and 0 bases at J, with 15 bases in the middle. CDR3 residues: CASSFDRQPYSNQPQHF. CDR3 DNA: TGTGCCAGCAGTTTTGATCGACAGCCATATAGCAATCAGCCCCAGCATTTT.

This clone was detected a few times. V and J are TRBV6-6 and TRBJ2-6, with D possibly being TRBD1 (5 bases). Trimming stripped 6 bases from V and 2 bases from J, with 8 bases between. The CDR3 spans 14 residues. Germline V gives CDR1 MNHNY, CDR2 SVGAGI (reference sequence). CDR3 DNA: TGTGCCAGCAGATCAGGGACTGGGGCCAACGTCCTGACTTTC. This translates into CASRSGTGANVLTF.

V usage is TRBV19 and J usage is TRBJ2-7; a possible D gene is TRBD2 (6 bases). Per germline, CDR1 LNHDA and CDR2 SQIVND (reference sequence). V was cut by 2 bases and J by 4 bases, with 15 bases left in between. The CDR3 consists of 15 residues. CDR3 bases: TGTGCCAGTAGTATAAGTTACGGGACTGGGTACGAGCAGTACTTC. It codes for CASSISYGTGYEQYF.

The chain links TRBV6-5 to TRBJ2-7; TRBD2 matches at 12 bases. The CDR3 consists of 15 residues. The V gene end was trimmed by 6 bases and the J gene end by 5 bases; junction bases not matched to a gene: 8. The germline V gene encodes CDR1 MNHEY and CDR2 SVGAGI. As DNA, the CDR3 is TGTGCCAGCAGGCCAACTAGCGGGAGGTGGCACGAGCAGTACTTC. Its translation: CASRPTSGRWHEQYF.

The chain is built from TRBV6-5 and TRBJ2-7, with D possibly matching TRBD1 (6 bases). This CDR3 spans 15 amino acids. Germline lookup yields CDR1 MNHEY and CDR2 SVGAGI. The V and J ends lost 6 bases and 2 bases respectively, with 17 bases between them. The CDR3 nucleotides are TGTGCCAGCAGCCGTGTTGGGGGCTCTACCTACGAGCAGTACTTC. Translated, it gives CASSRVGGSTYEQYF.

This clone was picked up one time. The chain joins TRBV28 to TRBJ1-2; 7 nucleotides line up with TRBD1. Germline CDR1 MDHEN, CDR2 SYDVKM. Trimming cost V 2 bases and J 4 bases; bases outside gene matches: 7. The CDR3 sequence is 15 residues long. The CDR3 DNA reads as TGTGCCAGCAGTTTAGTGACAGGGACTGTCTATGGCTACACCTTC. Its translation is CASSLVTGTVYGYTF.